This entry features one TCR beta chain sequence. The sample originates from a study of T cell clones after liver transplantation. Across the whole study: TCRbeta sequencing after a pre-transplant mixed lymphocyte reaction identified graft-donor-reactive clones, later tracked in post-transplant blood. Until 12-24 months post-transplant, subjects got standard immunosuppression and no induction.

CDR3 length equals 15 residues. Germline V gene sequence: CDR1 SNHLY, CDR2 FYNNEI. The V end was cut by 2 bases, the J end by 1 base, with 11 bases between. TCRdb's table, derived via immunoSEQ multiplex PCR, lists solely in-frame clones and lacks some. The repertoire holds about 80,000 clones, roughly 80% seen once, with approximately 0.47% in the top ten. Source: CD4+ T cells from blood, taken approximately 3.5 years after liver transplant. The rearrangement uses TRBV2 and TRBJ1-1; perhaps TRBD1 as D (5 bases). This receptor was taken from a human patient who received a liver transplant. These T cells may partly come from the graft donor. Written as DNA, the CDR3 is TGTGCCAGCAGTGAAAAGACAGCCGGGAACACTGAAGCTTTCTTT. Translated: CASSEKTAGNTEAFF. Full variable domain (rest looked up from reference TRBV2 and TRBJ1-1): EPEVTQTPSHQVTQMGQEVILRCVPISNHLYFYWYRQILGQKVEFLVSFYNNEISEKSEIFDDQFSVERPDGSNFTLKIRSTKLEDSAMYFCASSEKTAGNTEAFFGQGTRLTVV.